This TCR beta chain was retrieved from a study of blood T cell repertoires in COVID-19. As for the study in general: Sites in the United States, Italy and Spain provided acute and convalescent COVID-19 samples. PBMCs, B-cell-depleted T cells, or T cells were the source of the cDNA or gDNA that made up the material.

In the original analysis: Amplified reference gene primers provided the basis for estimating nucleated cell counts. The method was immunoSEQ multiplex PCR; TCRdb's version includes in-frame clones alone and lacks a portion of them. That table supplies the V and J calls and clone size; D and trimming were determined from the DNA. The sample has some 210,000 clones; approximately 84% are singletons. The specimen sequenced was peripheral blood. The sequence derives from a woman aged 50 to 60 with active or convalescent COVID-19.

CDR3 in DNA: TGTGCCAGCAATTTCCCGGGACAGGTTCCAACTAATGAAAAACTGTTTTTT. This codes for CASNFPGQVPTNEKLFF. V gene TRBV2 combines with J gene TRBJ1-4; 8 bases are a match to TRBD1. The CDR3 length is 17 residues. V shed 7 bases and J 0 bases; nucleotides not matched to a gene: 10. Per germline, CDR1 SNHLY and CDR2 FYNNEI.